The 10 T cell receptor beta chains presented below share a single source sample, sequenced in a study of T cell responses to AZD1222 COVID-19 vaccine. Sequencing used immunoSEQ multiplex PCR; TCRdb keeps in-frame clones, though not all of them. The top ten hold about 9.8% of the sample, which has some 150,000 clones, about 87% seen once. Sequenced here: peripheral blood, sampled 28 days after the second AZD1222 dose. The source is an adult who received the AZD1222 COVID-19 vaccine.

The CDR3 DNA sequence: TGTGCCAGCAGTTCCCCCGCCCGGGGCTATGGCTACACCTTC. Its protein product is CASSSPARGYGYTF. J is TRBJ1-2 and V is TRBV27; D ambiguous. This CDR3 spans 14 amino acids. V lost 4 bases and J 4 bases, leaving 13 bases between the germline ends. CDR1 and CDR2 (germline): MNHEY, SMNVEV (reference sequence).

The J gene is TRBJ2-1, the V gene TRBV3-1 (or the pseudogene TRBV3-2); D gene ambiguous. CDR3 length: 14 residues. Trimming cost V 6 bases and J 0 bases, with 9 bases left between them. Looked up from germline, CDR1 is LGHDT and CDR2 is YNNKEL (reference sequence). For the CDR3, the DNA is TGTGCCAGCAGTCTACCCAGCTCCTACAATGAGCAGTTCTTC. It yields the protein CASSLPSSYNEQFF.

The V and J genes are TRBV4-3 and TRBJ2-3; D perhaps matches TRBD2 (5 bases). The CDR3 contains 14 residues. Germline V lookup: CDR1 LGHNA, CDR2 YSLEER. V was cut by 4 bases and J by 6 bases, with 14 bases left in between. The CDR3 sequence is CASSPRSGIDTQYF. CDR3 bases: TGCGCCAGCAGCCCGCGATCGGGAATCGATACGCAGTATTTT.

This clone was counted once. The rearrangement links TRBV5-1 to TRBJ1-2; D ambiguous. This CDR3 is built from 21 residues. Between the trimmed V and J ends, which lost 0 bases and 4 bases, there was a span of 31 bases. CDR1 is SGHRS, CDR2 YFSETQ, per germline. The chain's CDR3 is CASSLGGFLDHFSPHFYGYTF. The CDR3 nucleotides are TGCGCCAGCAGCTTGGGAGGGTTTCTAGATCATTTTTCCCCTCATTTCTATGGCTACACCTTC.

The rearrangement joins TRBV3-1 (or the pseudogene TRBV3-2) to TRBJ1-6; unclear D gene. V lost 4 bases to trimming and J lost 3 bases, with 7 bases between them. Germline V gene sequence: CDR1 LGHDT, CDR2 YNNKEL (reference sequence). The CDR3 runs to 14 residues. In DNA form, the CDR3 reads TGTGCCAGCAGCCCTGACGGCTATAATTCACCCCTCCACTTT. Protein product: CASSPDGYNSPLHF.

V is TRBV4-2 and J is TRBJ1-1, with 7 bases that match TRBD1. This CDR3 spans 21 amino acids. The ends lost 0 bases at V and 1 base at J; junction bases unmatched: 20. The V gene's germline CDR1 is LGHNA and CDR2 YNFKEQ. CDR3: CASSQDLRAGFVQGGNTEAFF. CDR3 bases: TGTGCCAGCAGCCAAGATCTTAGGGCGGGTTTCGTTCAGGGGGGGAACACTGAAGCTTTCTTT.

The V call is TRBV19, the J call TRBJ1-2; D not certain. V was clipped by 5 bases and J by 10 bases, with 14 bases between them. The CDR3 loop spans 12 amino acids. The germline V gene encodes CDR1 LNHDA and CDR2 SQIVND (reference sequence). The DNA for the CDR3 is TGTGCCAGTAGTGCCCGACAAGATGCCTACACCTTC. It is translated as CASSARQDAYTF.

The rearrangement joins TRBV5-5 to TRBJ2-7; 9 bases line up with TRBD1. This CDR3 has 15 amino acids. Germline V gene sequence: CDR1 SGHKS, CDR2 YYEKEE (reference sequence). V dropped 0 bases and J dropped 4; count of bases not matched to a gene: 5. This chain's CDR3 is CASSLGDRVLYEQYF. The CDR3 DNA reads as TGTGCCAGCAGCTTGGGGGACAGGGTTTTATACGAGCAGTACTTC.

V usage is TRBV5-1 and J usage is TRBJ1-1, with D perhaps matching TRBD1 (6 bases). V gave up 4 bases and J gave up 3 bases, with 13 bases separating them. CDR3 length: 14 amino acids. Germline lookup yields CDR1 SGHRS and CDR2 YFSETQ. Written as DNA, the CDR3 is TGCGCCAGCAGCGATCTAACAGGGTACACTGAAGCTTTCTTT. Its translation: CASSDLTGYTEAFF.

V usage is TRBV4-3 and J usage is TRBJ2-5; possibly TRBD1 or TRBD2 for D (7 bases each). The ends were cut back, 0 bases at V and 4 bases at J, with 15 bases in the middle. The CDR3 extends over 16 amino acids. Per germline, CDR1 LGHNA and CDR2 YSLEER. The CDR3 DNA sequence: TGCGCCAGCAGCCAAGATTCGGGCAGGGGGGGAGAGACCCAGTACTTC. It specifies CASSQDSGRGGETQYF.